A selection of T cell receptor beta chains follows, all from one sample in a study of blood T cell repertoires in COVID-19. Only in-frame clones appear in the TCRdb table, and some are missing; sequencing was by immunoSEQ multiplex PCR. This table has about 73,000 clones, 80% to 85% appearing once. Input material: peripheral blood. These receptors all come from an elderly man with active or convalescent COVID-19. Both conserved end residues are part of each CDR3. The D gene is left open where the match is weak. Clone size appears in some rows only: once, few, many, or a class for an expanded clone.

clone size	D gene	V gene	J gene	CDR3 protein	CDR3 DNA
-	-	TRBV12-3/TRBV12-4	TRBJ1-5	CASSLTGSQPQHF	TGTGCCAGCAGTCTCACAGGGTCCCAGCCCCAGCATTTT
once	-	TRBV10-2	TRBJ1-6	CASSETGPTQLYNSPLHF	TGCGCCAGCAGTGAGACAGGCCCAACCCAACTATATAATTCACCCCTCCACTTT
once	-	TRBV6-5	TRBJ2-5	CASRTDQETQYF	TGTGCCAGCAGGACAGACCAAGAGACCCAGTACTTC
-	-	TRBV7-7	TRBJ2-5	CASSAGLTGSETQYF	TGTGCCAGCAGCGCGGGACTGACGGGGTCGGAGACCCAGTACTTC
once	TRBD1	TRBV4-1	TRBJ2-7	CASSQARQGTGSYEQYF	TGCGCCAGCAGCCAAGCCCGGCAAGGGACAGGTTCCTACGAGCAGTACTTC
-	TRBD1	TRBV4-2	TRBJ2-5	CASSQDGQGQETQYF	TGTGCCAGCAGCCAAGACGGACAGGGACAGGAGACCCAGTACTTC
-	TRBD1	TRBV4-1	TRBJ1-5	CASSQGPGQGWHQPQHF	TGCGCCAGCAGCCAAGGGCCCGGACAGGGATGGCATCAGCCCCAGCATTTT
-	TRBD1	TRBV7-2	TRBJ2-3	CASSLRQGAGRKQYF	TGTGCCAGCAGCCTGAGACAGGGTGCAGGTAGGAAGCAGTATTTT
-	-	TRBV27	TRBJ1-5	CASRIDRNSNQPQHF	TGTGCCAGCAGAATAGACAGGAATAGCAATCAGCCCCAGCATTTT
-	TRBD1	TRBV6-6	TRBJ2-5	CASSRDRVQETQYF	TGTGCCAGCTCCCGGGACAGGGTCCAAGAGACCCAGTACTTC
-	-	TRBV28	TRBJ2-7	CASSTPQGWHEQYF	TGTGCCAGCAGTACCCCACAGGGTTGGCACGAGCAGTACTTC
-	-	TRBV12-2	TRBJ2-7	CASRLGCRGTYEQYF	TGTGCAAGTCGCTTAGGCTGCAGGGGGACCTACGAGCAGTACTTC
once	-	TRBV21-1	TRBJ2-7	CASLSSYEQYF	TGTGCCAGCCTAAGCTCCTACGAGCAGTACTTC
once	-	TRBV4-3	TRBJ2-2	CASSQRGRNTGELFF	TGCGCCAGCAGCCAACGAGGGAGAAACACCGGGGAGCTGTTTTTT
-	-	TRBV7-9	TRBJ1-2	CASSPRVEGYTF	TGTGCCAGCAGCCCCAGGGTGGAAGGCTACACCTTC
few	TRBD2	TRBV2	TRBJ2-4	CASERGGGENIQYF	TGTGCCAGCGAGCGGGGGGGCGGCGAAAACATTCAGTACTTC
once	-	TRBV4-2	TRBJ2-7	CASSHLLGRRAYEQYF	TGTGCCAGCAGCCACTTGCTTGGCAGGAGGGCCTACGAGCAGTACTTC
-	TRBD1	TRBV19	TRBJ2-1	CASSADRGLVDEQFF	TGTGCCAGTAGTGCAGACAGGGGGTTGGTCGATGAGCAGTTCTTC
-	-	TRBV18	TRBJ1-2	CASSQQVNYGYTF	TGTGCCAGCTCTCAACAGGTTAACTATGGCTACACCTTC
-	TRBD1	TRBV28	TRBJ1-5	CASFTNRGLRQPQHF	TGTGCCAGCTTTACGAACAGGGGGCTGAGGCAGCCCCAGCATTTT